A selection of T cell receptor beta chains follows, all from one sample in a study of blood T cells in healthy people across ages. TCRdb redid the calling of the 5' RACE reads with MiXCR, one entry per CDR3 protein. The table shows around 800,000 distinct CDR3 sequences, with 53% occurring only once. Sequencing was carried out using blood. All receptors derive from a man older than 75 in good health. Each CDR3 is given with its conserved first and last residue. The order of the fields is clone size, D gene, V gene, J gene, CDR3 DNA, CDR3 protein. D genes are given only for firm matches. Only part of the rows carry a size: once, few, many, or a class if the clone is expanded.

-	-	TRBV7-9	TRBJ2-4	TGTGCCAGCACCATTTCTGCAGGGCCGGTCGGAAACATTCAGTACTTC	CASTISAGPVGNIQYF
many	-	TRBV11-1	TRBJ2-7	TGTGCCAGCAGCTTAGGACCGACTCTCTACGAGCAGTACTTC	CASSLGPTLYEQYF
-	-	TRBV27	TRBJ1-2	TGTGCCAGCAGTTCTCCTCCGTCGGGGAACGATAGGCGGAGGGGTTTGTATGGCTACACCTTC	CASSSPPSGNDRRRGLYGYTF
-	-	TRBV29-1	TRBJ2-7	TGCAGCGTCCAAGGGGCCGGTTACAATGAGCAGTACTTC	CSVQGAGYNEQYF
-	-	TRBV20-1	TRBJ2-5	TGCAGTGCTAGTGGGGGGCTAGAGACCCAGTACTTC	CSASGGLETQYF
-	-	TRBV6-6	TRBJ2-7	TGTGCCAGCAGCCAAAGGGGCGCTCTCTACGAGCAGTACTTC	CASSQRGALYEQYF
-	TRBD2	TRBV20-1	TRBJ2-7	TGCAGTGCCCGCGGGCGGGAGGGCCTTTCACGCTACAAGCAGTACTTC	CSARGREGLSRYKQYF
-	-	TRBV7-3	TRBJ2-7	TGTGCCAGCAGCTCGGGGTTACTGGGGAATGAGCAGTACTTC	CASSSGLLGNEQYF
-	-	TRBV6-5	TRBJ2-7	TGTGCCAGCAGTGACCTCCGGGAGCAGTACTTC	CASSDLREQYF
-	TRBD1	TRBV4-1	TRBJ2-7	TGCGCCAGCAGCCACCGCACGGGACAGGGGACGACAAAGCAGTACTTC	CASSHRTGQGTTKQYF
few	-	TRBV29-1	TRBJ2-7	TGCAGCGTCGAACTGAGCAGAGGACAGAGTTACGAGCAGTACTTC	CSVELSRGQSYEQYF
-	TRBD2	TRBV18	TRBJ2-1	TGTGCCAGCTCACCACCGTCAAGCGGGATGACCTCCTACAATGAGCAGTTCTTC	CASSPPSSGMTSYNEQFF
-	TRBD2	TRBV27	TRBJ2-1	TGTGCCAGCAGTTTATTTGTGGGAGGGCCCTCGGGTGAGCAGTTCTTC	CASSLFVGGPSGEQFF
-	-	TRBV5-6	TRBJ2-1	TGTGCCAGCAGCCAGACCCGGGCCGGGATCTCCTACAATGAGCAGTTCTTC	CASSQTRAGISYNEQFF
-	-	TRBV5-4	TRBJ1-2	TGTGCCAGCAGAGGGGCAGGGGCCACAAATTATGGCTACACCTTC	CASRGAGATNYGYTF
-	-	TRBV5-1	TRBJ2-5	TGCGCCAGCAGCTCGGGACTGGGGGTCCAAGAGACCCAGTACTTC	CASSSGLGVQETQYF
-	-	TRBV6-6	TRBJ2-7	TGTGCCAGCAGTTACGGGCAGGGGTCCCCCCACGAGCAGTACTTC	CASSYGQGSPHEQYF
-	TRBD1	TRBV28	TRBJ2-3	TGTGCCAGCAGTAAGGGGGGAGGACAGGGGTCAGATACGCAGTATTTT	CASSKGGGQGSDTQYF
-	TRBD2	TRBV24-1	TRBJ2-1	TGTGCCACCAGTCACGCCGTAGTAGGCGGGGGTGCATGGGATGAGCAGTTCTTC	CATSHAVVGGGAWDEQFF
-	-	TRBV29-1	TRBJ1-1	TGCAGCGTCCGAAAAGGGATCAACACTGAAGCTTTCTTT	CSVRKGINTEAFF
-	-	TRBV6-1	TRBJ2-7	TGTGCCAGCAGTGAAGTTAGTAGCGGCCTCTACGAGCAGTACTTC	CASSEVSSGLYEQYF
-	-	TRBV4-2	TRBJ2-7	TGTGCCAGCAGCCAAGGATGGGGTTCCCCTTCCTACGAGCAGTACTTC	CASSQGWGSPSYEQYF
-	-	TRBV6-5	TRBJ2-5	TGTGCCAGCAGTTTCTTGGACGGAGAGACCCAGTACTTC	CASSFLDGETQYF
-	-	TRBV29-1	TRBJ2-1	TGCAGCGTTGACACAGGGAGAACCCGGGAGCAGTTCTTC	CSVDTGRTREQFF
-	TRBD1	TRBV7-7	TRBJ2-7	TGTGCCAGCAGCTTAGATTGGGCAGGGGGATCCTACGAGCAGTACTTC	CASSLDWAGGSYEQYF
-	TRBD1	TRBV2	TRBJ1-6	TGTGCCAGCAGTGATGGGACAGGGGGAAGGGGTAATTCACCCCTCCACTTT	CASSDGTGGRGNSPLHF
few	TRBD2	TRBV28	TRBJ2-5	TGTGCCAGCAGTAGCCGGGGTAGCGGGAGTATGGAGACCCAGTACTTC	CASSSRGSGSMETQYF
once	TRBD1	TRBV14	TRBJ1-4	TGTGCCAGCAGCCAACGACAGGGGAATGAAAAACTGTTTTTT	CASSQRQGNEKLFF
-	TRBD1	TRBV20-1	TRBJ1-2	TGCAGTGCTAGAGATCAGGAGGGGGCCTTCTATGGCTACACCTTC	CSARDQEGAFYGYTF
-	-	TRBV20-1	TRBJ1-2	TGCAGTGCTAGAGATCCGGGAAAAGCTAACTATGGCTACACCTTC	CSARDPGKANYGYTF
-	-	TRBV20-1	TRBJ2-5	TGCAGTGCTAGAAGGACTACTAGTCAGGAGACCCAGTACTTC	CSARRTTSQETQYF
-	-	TRBV4-1	TRBJ1-4	TGCGCCAGCAGCCCCCCACGTGGTAGTCTGTTTTTT	CASSPPRGSLFF
-	-	TRBV2	TRBJ2-1	TGTGCCAGCAGGGCAAACGGGCCTACAATTAAGCAGTTCTTC	CASRANGPTIKQFF
few	-	TRBV20-1	TRBJ2-7	TGCAGTGCTAGAGACCCGGCGACCTACGAGCAGTACTTC	CSARDPATYEQYF
-	TRBD2	TRBV7-2	TRBJ2-4	TGTGCCAGCAGCTTAGCGGGTAGCGGGAAGAACATTCAGTACTTC	CASSLAGSGKNIQYF
few	TRBD1	TRBV20-1	TRBJ2-1	TGCAGTGCTAGAGATCGCCAGGGACAGGGGGTTTACAATGAGCAGTTCTTC	CSARDRQGQGVYNEQFF
-	-	TRBV29-1	TRBJ2-5	TGCAGCGTTGGCGTGGGGGCATACCAAGAGACCCAGTACTTC	CSVGVGAYQETQYF
-	-	TRBV6-6	TRBJ2-3	TGTGCCAGCAGCGACCCTGTTAGATACGCGTATTTT	CASSDPVRYAYF